Shown below are 30 T cell receptor beta chains from a single sample sequenced in a study of Graves' ophthalmopathy and Graves' hyperthyroidism. Beta-chain TCR CDR3 regions were amplified from RNA transcripts. HTBI primers were used in a first-round RT-PCR, which preceded a second-round multiplex PCR. TCRdb ran MiXCR on the multiplex PCR reads and lists one entry per CDR3 protein. Of some 250,000 distinct CDR3 sequences in the sample, approximately 42% were seen once. The specimen sequenced was peripheral blood. These receptors were taken from an adult man with Graves' ophthalmopathy.

A word on this clonotype: A clone one base away is much larger, so this may be a read error. The chain carries TRBV10-2 and TRBJ1-1, with D unclear. This CDR3 contains 13 residues. Deletions cut 3 bases from V and 1 base from J, with 6 bases between. Germline V gene sequence: CDR1 WSHSY, CDR2 SAAADI. The CDR3 DNA sequence: TGCGCCAGCAGTGACCAGTCGAACACTGAAGCTTTCTTT. Protein product: CASSDQSNTEAFF.

This chain links TRBV12-3 or TRBV12-4 with TRBJ1-2; 8 positions match TRBD1. The CDR3 is made up of 15 amino acids. The V and J ends lost 5 bases and 4 bases, in that order; junction bases with no gene match: 9. CDR3 DNA: TGTGCCAGCAGTGAAGCGAGGCAGGGGGCCTATGGCTACACCTTC. Its protein is CASSEARQGAYGYTF.

Only a few counts were recorded for this clonotype. CDR3 region: CASSLNRGPYGYTF. The CDR3 DNA sequence: TGTGCCAGCAGCTTGAACAGGGGGCCCTATGGCTACACCTTC. The chain recombines TRBV7-9 with TRBJ1-2; TRBD1 matches 9 bases. V lost 3 bases and J lost 4; bases outside the gene matches: 3. The CDR3 is 14 amino acids. CDR1 and CDR2 (germline): SEHNR, FQNEAQ (reference sequence).

This chain connects TRBV5-1 to TRBJ2-5; D might be TRBD2 (6 bases). Germline CDR1 is SGHRS and CDR2 is YFSETQ. This CDR3 region has 16 residues. Between the trimmed V and J ends, which lost 4 bases and 2 bases, there was a span of 18 bases. The CDR3 DNA follows: TGCGCCAGCAGCGCCTCGGGACCTGGAGGGCAAGAGACCCAGTACTTC. Protein: CASSASGPGGQETQYF.

The chain combines TRBV12-3 or TRBV12-4 with TRBJ2-2, with TRBD1 as a possible D gene (5 bases). With 5 bases removed from V and 3 bases from J, the gap between germline ends came to 10 bases. The CDR3 consists of 14 residues. The DNA of the CDR3 is TGTGCCAGCAGTCCGCCACAGGACACCGGGGAGCTGTTTTTT. It encodes CASSPPQDTGELFF.

Remarks on this clonotype: The junction differs from germline at one of its ends, possibly a read error. V usage is TRBV10-2 and J usage is TRBJ2-1; the D is unclear. The germline V gene encodes CDR1 WSHSY and CDR2 SAAADI. The CDR3 covers 11 residues. The CDR3 nucleotides read TGTGCCAGCAGTTTTCACCATGAGCAGTTCTTC. Translation: CASSFHHEQFF.

This clonotype was detected ten times or more. The CDR3 DNA is TGCAGCGTCGCCGACAGGGTTAACTATGGCTACACCTTC. Residues: CSVADRVNYGYTF. The chain uses TRBV29-1 and TRBJ1-2; the match to TRBD1 covers 7 bases. The CDR3 loop spans 13 amino acids. V shed 6 bases and J 1 base; nucleotides not matched to a gene: 5. Germline V gives CDR1 SQVTM, CDR2 ANQGSEA.

The J gene is TRBJ2-2, the V gene TRBV29-1; the D is unclear. The CDR3 sequence is 11 residues long. Germline V gives CDR1 SQVTM, CDR2 ANQGSEA. The V end was cut by 8 bases, the J end by 6 bases, with 10 bases between. The CDR3 loop reads CSPTKAGELFF. The DNA for the CDR3 is TGCAGCCCAACTAAAGCCGGGGAGCTGTTTTTT.

The chain links TRBV12-3 or TRBV12-4 to TRBJ1-2, with D perhaps matching TRBD1 (5 bases). Trimming shortened V by 1 base and J by 5 bases, and 14 bases separated the two germline ends. This CDR3 has 15 residues. The CDR3 sequence: CASSLGGGAWYGYTF. The CDR3 DNA sequence: TGTGCCAGCAGTTTAGGGGGAGGGGCCTGGTATGGCTACACCTTC.

This rearrangement joins TRBV7-2 to TRBJ2-3; D not certain. V lost 3 bases, J lost 1 base, and 8 bases lay in between. The CDR3 consists of 14 residues. Germline V lookup: CDR1 SGHTA, CDR2 FQGNSA. The CDR3 region is CASSLQPGTDTQYF. CDR3 coding DNA: TGTGCCAGCAGCTTGCAGCCGGGCACAGATACGCAGTATTTT.

This clonotype appeared a single time. This rearrangement joins TRBV28 to TRBJ2-5, with D perhaps matching TRBD2 (5 bases). The germline V gene encodes CDR1 MDHEN and CDR2 SYDVKM. The CDR3 runs to 14 residues. The V end was cut by 4 bases, the J end by 3 bases, with 12 bases between. The CDR3 DNA reads TGTGCCAGCAGTTCACATACGCGGGAAGAGACCCAGTACTTC. This codes for CASSSHTREETQYF. The full variable domain, in which reference TRBV28 and TRBJ2-5 provide the parts outside the CDR3, is DVKVTQSSRYLVKRTGEKVFLECVQDMDHENMFWYRQDPGLGLRLIYFSYDVKMKEKGDIPEGYSVSREKKERFSLILESASTNQTSMYLCASSSHTREETQYFGPGTRLLVL.

The chain links TRBV5-1 to TRBJ2-7; perhaps TRBD1 as D (5 bases). Germline CDR1 and CDR2: SGHRS and YFSETQ. The V gene lost 0 bases and the J gene lost 0 bases, with 10 bases spanning the gap. This CDR3 contains 15 residues. CDR3 loop: CASSLVRAFSYEQYF. The CDR3, as DNA: TGCGCCAGCAGCTTGGTCAGGGCCTTCTCCTACGAGCAGTACTTC.

The rearrangement uses TRBV12-3 or TRBV12-4 and TRBJ1-1; D perhaps matches TRBD1 (6 bases). V gave up 6 bases and J gave up 0 bases, with 11 bases separating them. The CDR3 has 14 residues. The CDR3 is CASRSGGLNTEAFF. DNA of the CDR3: TGTGCCAGCAGGTCGGGGGGCCTGAACACTGAAGCTTTCTTT.

V gene TRBV15 combines with J gene TRBJ1-3, with TRBD1 matching over 9 bases. This CDR3 region has 16 residues. J lost 4 bases, V lost 8 bases, and 12 bases had no gene match. Germline CDR1 reads LNHNV; CDR2 reads YYDKDF (reference sequence). CDR3 sequence: CATAPGQGFTGNTIYF. CDR3 in DNA: TGTGCCACCGCTCCGGGACAGGGATTTACGGGAAACACCATATATTTT.

This clonotype has more than one count but fewer than ten. The chain is built from TRBV9 and TRBJ2-2; possible D gene TRBD1, 6 bases. Trimming removed 5 bases from V and 0 bases from J, with 8 bases in between. The germline V gene has CDR1 SGDLS and CDR2 YYNGEE. The CDR3 totals 14 residues. The CDR3 sequence is CASRQGPNTGELFF. The CDR3, as DNA: TGTGCCAGCAGACAGGGCCCGAACACCGGGGAGCTGTTTTTT.

This clonotype was observed many times. V usage is TRBV7-2 and J usage is TRBJ2-5; TRBD2 matches at 8 bases. With 1 base clipped from V and 2 bases from J, the junction kept 3 bases outside the gene matches. The CDR3 covers 15 residues. Germline CDR1 reads SGHTA; CDR2 reads FQGNSA. Written as DNA, the CDR3 is TGTGCCAGCAGCTTAGATAGCGGGATTCAAGAGACCCAGTACTTC. This codes for CASSLDSGIQETQYF. The entire variable domain, with the rest obtained from reference TRBV7-2 and TRBJ2-5, is as follows: GAGVSQSPSNKVTEKGKDVELRCDPISGHTALYWYRQSLGQGLEFLIYFQGNSAPDKSGLPSDRFSAERTGGSVSTLTIQRTQQEDSAVYLCASSLDSGIQETQYFGPGTRLLVL.

This clonotype was detected ten times or more. The chain joins TRBV5-1 to TRBJ1-2; D is possibly TRBD1 (5 bases). Germline V gene lookup returns CDR1 SGHRS and CDR2 YFSETQ. V dropped 4 bases and J dropped 0 bases, with 13 bases sitting between them. The CDR3 totals 15 residues. The chain's CDR3 is CASSGGTEPNYGYTF. The CDR3 nucleotides read TGCGCCAGCAGCGGGGGGACGGAACCTAACTATGGCTACACCTTC.

This clonotype was counted between two and nine times. The CDR3 sequence is CASSQTGIQETQYF. Here the CDR3 DNA reads TGTGCCAGCAGTCAGACAGGGATCCAAGAGACCCAGTACTTC. The chain uses TRBV12-3 or TRBV12-4 and TRBJ2-5; the match to TRBD1 covers 7 bases. This CDR3 has 14 amino acids. V shed 5 bases and J 1 base; nucleotides not matched to a gene: 4.

The chain couples TRBV7-9 to TRBJ2-7, with D possibly matching TRBD2 (6 bases). CDR1 and CDR2 from the germline V gene are SEHNR and FQNEAQ (reference sequence). The ends were cut back, 2 bases at V and 2 bases at J, with 19 bases in the middle. This CDR3 comprises 17 residues. DNA for the CDR3: TGTGCCAGCAGCTTATCCAGCTCCTTTAGCGGTACCTACGAGCAGTACTTC. This codes for CASSLSSSFSGTYEQYF. Variable domain in full (rest from reference TRBV7-9 and TRBJ2-7): DTGVSQNPRHKITKRGQNVTFRCDPISEHNRLYWYRQTLGQGPEFLTYFQNEAQLEKSRLLSDRFSAERPKGSFSTLEIQRTEQGDSAMYLCASSLSSSFSGTYEQYFGPGTRLTVT.

The genes are TRBV7-9 and TRBJ1-2, with TRBD1 as a possible D gene (5 bases). V lost 3 bases to trimming and J lost 4 bases, with 18 bases between them. Germline V gene sequence: CDR1 SEHNR, CDR2 FQNEAQ (reference sequence). The CDR3 is 16 residues long. The DNA of the CDR3 is TGTGCCAGCAGCTTGGATACAGGCCCCGCTGGCTATGGCTACACCTTC. Its protein product is CASSLDTGPAGYGYTF.

The chain links TRBV12-3 or TRBV12-4 to TRBJ1-1; D gene unclear. The CDR3 totals 13 residues. Between the trimmed V and J ends, which lost 6 bases and 1 base, there was a span of 9 bases. The CDR3 sequence: CASRWLSNTEAFF. The CDR3 region has the DNA TGTGCCAGCAGGTGGCTGTCGAACACTGAAGCTTTCTTT.

In this sample, this clonotype turned up a few times. J is TRBJ1-1 and V is TRBV5-1, with D unresolved. This CDR3 is 16 amino acids long. CDR1 and CDR2 from the germline V gene are SGHRS and YFSETQ. Trimming removed 4 bases from V and 1 base from J, with 17 bases in between. The CDR3 DNA reads as TGCGCCAGCAGCACGGGATACGCCGTGGGGAACACTGAAGCTTTCTTT. Amino acids: CASSTGYAVGNTEAFF.

This clonotype has just a few counts. This chain uses TRBV24-1 with TRBJ2-2; TRBD1 agrees at 7 bases. The CDR3 loop spans 17 amino acids. Germline values: CDR1 KGHDR, CDR2 SFDVKD. V lost 11 bases, J lost 0 bases, and 14 bases stayed unmatched. The chain's CDR3 is CASRGYRDTSNTGELFF. The CDR3 coding sequence is TGTGCCAGCAGGGGGTACCGGGACACTTCGAACACCGGGGAGCTGTTTTTT.

This clonotype has just a few counts. The chain links TRBV10-2 to TRBJ1-2, with TRBD1 matching over 9 bases. Germline V CDR1 and CDR2: WSHSY, SAAADI. The V segment lost 7 bases and the J segment 1 base; nucleotides outside the gene matches: 10. The CDR3 length is 16 residues. CDR3 sequence reads: CASTSPGTGLNYGYTF. DNA of the CDR3: TGCGCCAGCACCTCCCCCGGGACAGGGCTTAACTATGGCTACACCTTC.

The chain is built from TRBV7-2 and TRBJ2-2; TRBD1 or TRBD2 may be the D gene (6 bases each). Deletions cut 3 bases from V and 8 bases from J, with 10 bases between. The CDR3 loop spans 13 amino acids. The germline CDR1 and CDR2 sequences are SGHTA and FQGNSA. The CDR3 sequence: CASSFRGGGELFF. CDR3 bases: TGTGCCAGCAGCTTCAGGGGAGGAGGGGAGCTGTTTTTT.

CDR3 sequence reads: CASSLVVGPGGDEQYF. The CDR3 DNA sequence: TGTGCCAGCAGCTTGGTAGTGGGTCCAGGGGGGGACGAGCAGTACTTC. The V gene is TRBV7-6, the J gene TRBJ2-7; perhaps D is TRBD1 or TRBD2 (7 bases each). This CDR3 has 16 residues. V was shortened by 3 bases and J by 5 bases, with 20 bases between the two germline ends. Germline V CDR1 and CDR2: SGHVS, FNYEAQ.

This clonotype has only a few counts. J is TRBJ2-5 and V is TRBV7-2; no clear D. V lost 5 bases, J lost 4 bases, and 14 bases lay in between. CDR1 and CDR2 from the germline V gene are SGHTA and FQGNSA. The CDR3 length is 14 residues. The CDR3 DNA follows: TGTGCCAGCAGCCGTTACGTTACCGGAGAGACCCAGTACTTC. Protein: CASSRYVTGETQYF.

This clonotype was seen more than once but under ten times. This chain connects TRBV7-2 to TRBJ2-7, with D tentatively TRBD2 (6 bases). The CDR3 totals 12 residues. V was cut by 3 bases and J by 11 bases, with 14 bases left in between. CDR1 is SGHTA and CDR2 is FQGNSA in the germline V gene. Written as DNA, the CDR3 is TGTGCCAGCAGCTTGGGGACTTTTAAGGAGTACTTC. This codes for CASSLGTFKEYF.

This CDR3 is CASGTQSVNTEAFF. The CDR3 nucleotides read TGCGCCAGCGGTACACAGTCGGTGAACACTGAAGCTTTCTTT. The J gene is TRBJ1-1, the V gene TRBV5-1, with no clear D. Germline CDR1 SGHRS, CDR2 YFSETQ. The CDR3 covers 14 residues. V was pared by 7 bases and J by 0 bases, with 13 bases between.

This rearrangement joins TRBV9 to TRBJ1-4; 8 bases line up with TRBD1. Germline V lookup: CDR1 SGDLS, CDR2 YYNGEE. The CDR3 covers 17 residues. The junction had 16 bases not matched to a gene; V was cut back by 4 bases and J by 8 bases. The CDR3 coding sequence is TGTGCCAGCAGCCCATCCAGGGTCGGACAGGGAGTCGAAAAACTGTTTTTT. Translation: CASSPSRVGQGVEKLFF.